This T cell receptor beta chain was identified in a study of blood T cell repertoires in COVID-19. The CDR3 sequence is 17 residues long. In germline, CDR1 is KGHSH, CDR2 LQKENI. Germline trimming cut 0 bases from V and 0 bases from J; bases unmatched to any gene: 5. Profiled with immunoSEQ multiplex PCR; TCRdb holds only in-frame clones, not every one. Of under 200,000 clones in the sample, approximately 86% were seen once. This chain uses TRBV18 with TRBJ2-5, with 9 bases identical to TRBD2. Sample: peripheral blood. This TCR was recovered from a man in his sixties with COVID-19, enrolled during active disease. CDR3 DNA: TGTGCCAGCTCACCACCCGTTGGCGGGGGGGACCAAGAGACCCAGTACTTC. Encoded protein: CASSPPVGGGDQETQYF. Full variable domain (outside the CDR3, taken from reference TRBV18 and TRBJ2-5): NAGVMQNPRHLVRRRGQEARLRCSPMKGHSHVYWYRQLPEEGLKFMVYLQKENIIDESGMPKERFSAEFPKEGPSILRIQQVVRGDSAAYFCASSPPVGGGDQETQYFGPGTRLLVL.